The 29 T cell receptor beta chains reported below all come from one sample, sequenced in a study of blood T cells in healthy people across ages. Combining a sample-barcoded 5' primer with a J-beta primer mix, a second PCR ran for about 7 to 12 cycles. Each CDR3 protein gets one entry after TCRdb re-called the 5' RACE reads with MiXCR. Of roughly 1,300,000 distinct CDR3 sequences listed, approximately 59% were seen once; the top ten hold over 6.5%. The sequencing input was blood. The receptors were sampled from a man aged 18 to 29 in good health.

The chain combines TRBV24-1 with TRBJ1-5, with D perhaps matching TRBD1 (6 bases). The V gene lost 9 bases and the J gene lost 7 bases, with 18 bases spanning the gap. CDR3 size: 14 residues. The germline CDR1 and CDR2 sequences are KGHDR and SFDVKD. The CDR3 coding sequence is TGTGCCACCGGGGGCAATTTCGGGTTCCAGCCCCAGCATTTT. This codes for CATGGNFGFQPQHF.

The J gene is TRBJ1-5, the V gene TRBV20-1; no reliable D call. Germline CDR1 and CDR2: DFQATT and SNEGSKA (reference sequence). The CDR3 is made up of 15 amino acids. The V and J ends lost 1 base and 4 bases respectively, with 14 bases between them. CDR3 residues: CSARASEVRNQPQHF. The DNA for the CDR3 is TGCAGTGCTAGAGCTTCTGAGGTGAGGAATCAGCCCCAGCATTTT.

This chain joins TRBV7-9 and TRBJ1-2, with TRBD1 identical over 10 bases. V dropped 5 bases and J dropped 8; count of bases not matched to a gene: 8. Per the germline V gene, CDR1 is SEHNR and CDR2 is FQNEAQ (reference sequence). The CDR3 consists of 14 residues. The CDR3 loop reads CASSSTGQGQGYTF. The CDR3 region has the DNA TGTGCCAGCAGCAGCACGGGACAGGGGCAAGGCTACACCTTC.

The rearrangement uses TRBV6-2 or TRBV6-3 and TRBJ1-2; D is uncertain. CDR3 size: 11 residues. The V gene's germline CDR1 is MNHEY and CDR2 SVGEGT. V was cut by 8 bases and J by 5 bases, with 9 bases left in between. Written as DNA, the CDR3 is TGTGCCAGCGGATTCGGTTATGGCTACACCTTC. Translation gives CASGFGYGYTF.

This chain uses TRBV7-2 with TRBJ1-1; D gene unclear. The CDR3 totals 12 residues. V lost 8 bases to trimming and J lost 1 base, with 8 bases between them. Germline CDR1 reads SGHTA; CDR2 reads FQGNSA. CDR3 DNA sequence: TGTGCCAGCGGGAACAGGAACACTGAAGCTTTCTTT. As protein: CASGNRNTEAFF.

CDR3 DNA sequence: TGTGCCAGCAGTTTAGTTAGCGGGACAGGTGAAAAACTGTTTTTT. This sequence encodes CASSLVSGTGEKLFF. The genes are TRBV12-3 or TRBV12-4 and TRBJ1-4; TRBD1 matches 8 bases. CDR3 size: 15 residues. The junction had 5 bases not matched to a gene; V was cut back by 1 base and J by 7 bases.

The gene calls are TRBV28 and TRBJ2-3, with a weak D call TRBD1 (6 bases). The CDR3 has 15 residues. V shed 6 bases and J shed 8 bases, with 21 bases lying between them. Germline-derived CDR1 and CDR2 are MDHEN and SYDVKM. The CDR3 region is CASSSSGGGVGTQYF. The CDR3 DNA reads TGTGCCAGCAGCTCTTCTGGGGGCGGTGTAGGTACGCAGTATTTT. The whole variable domain, filled in from reference TRBV28 and TRBJ2-3, reads DVKVTQSSRYLVKRTGEKVFLECVQDMDHENMFWYRQDPGLGLRLIYFSYDVKMKEKGDIPEGYSVSREKKERFSLILESASTNQTSMYLCASSSSGGGVGTQYFGPGTRLTVL.

This clonotype was observed a few times. J is TRBJ1-1 and V is TRBV12-3 or TRBV12-4; no clear D. The CDR3 has 10 amino acids. The ends were cut back, 2 bases at V and 7 bases at J, with 2 bases in the middle. CDR3 DNA sequence: TGTGCCAGCAGTTTAAATGAAGCTTTCTTT. Amino acids: CASSLNEAFF.

J is TRBJ1-2 and V is TRBV7-9; D is undetermined. V was clipped by 5 bases and J by 2 bases, with 12 bases between them. Germline CDR1 SEHNR, CDR2 FQNEAQ (reference sequence). This CDR3 comprises 14 residues. CDR3 protein: CASSAWTENYGYTF. Here the CDR3 DNA reads TGTGCCAGCAGCGCATGGACTGAAAACTATGGCTACACCTTC.

The chain joins TRBV28 to TRBJ1-1; D not certain. The CDR3 runs 12 residues. CDR1 and CDR2 from the germline V gene are MDHEN and SYDVKM. The V end lost 4 bases, the J end lost 8 bases, and 11 bases lay between the germline ends. The CDR3 region has the DNA TGTGCCAGCAGTTCCCCTCTACCCGAAGCTTTCTTT. Amino acids: CASSSPLPEAFF.

This clonotype was seen a handful of times. The rearrangement links TRBV29-1 to TRBJ2-7; 7 nucleotides line up with TRBD2. The V gene end was trimmed by 3 bases and the J gene end by 5 bases; junction bases not matched to a gene: 10. The CDR3 has 14 residues. Per germline, CDR1 SQVTM and CDR2 ANQGSEA. The CDR3 DNA sequence: TGCAGCGTTGAGGTGGGGCGGGGAGGGAACGAGCAGTACTTC. Its translation is CSVEVGRGGNEQYF.

The J gene is TRBJ1-1, the V gene TRBV5-1; TRBD1 matches 8 bases. The CDR3 consists of 15 residues. Germline CDR1 and CDR2: SGHRS and YFSETQ. V was clipped by 2 bases and J by 4 bases; unmatched bases: 7. The CDR3 nucleotides read TGCGCCAGCAGCTTATCAGGGGGCCGGGGCACTGAAGCTTTCTTT. Translation gives CASSLSGGRGTEAFF. Full variable domain (remainder filled in from reference TRBV5-1 and TRBJ1-1): KAGVTQTPRYLIKTRGQQVTLSCSPISGHRSVSWYQQTPGQGLQFLFEYFSETQRNKGNFPGRFSGRQFSNSRSEMNVSTLELGDSALYLCASSLSGGRGTEAFFGQGTRLTVV.

The CDR3 DNA is TGCGCCAGCAGCCAAGACTCCGCGACGGGTCAGCCCCAGCATTTT. Translating gives CASSQDSATGQPQHF. The rearrangement uses TRBV4-3 and TRBJ1-5; the D is unclear. Germline CDR1 is LGHNA and CDR2 is YSLEER. Between the trimmed V and J ends, which lost 0 bases and 6 bases, there was a span of 12 bases. The CDR3 runs to 15 residues.

The chain joins TRBV11-3 to TRBJ2-7; D unresolved. CDR1 and CDR2 from the germline V gene are SGHNT and YENEEA. This CDR3 is 15 amino acids long. Trimming pared 0 bases from V and 1 base from J, leaving 10 bases between. CDR3 sequence reads: CASSLEAKFSYEQYF. Here the CDR3 DNA reads TGTGCCAGCAGCTTAGAAGCTAAATTTTCCTACGAGCAGTACTTC. Drawing the rest from reference TRBV11-3 and TRBJ2-7, the complete variable domain is EAGVVQSPRYKIIEKKQPVAFWCNPISGHNTLYWYLQNLGQGPELLIRYENEEAVDDSQLPKDRFSAERLKGVDSTLKIQPAELGDSAVYLCASSLEAKFSYEQYFGPGTRLTVT.

This clonotype occurred once. The V call is TRBV3-1, the J call TRBJ2-1; D uncertain. Deletions cut 2 bases from V and 7 bases from J, with 9 bases between. Germline assignment: CDR1 LGHDT and CDR2 YNNKEL (reference sequence). The CDR3 contains 13 residues. This chain's CDR3 is CASSQNLGNEQFF. The CDR3 DNA follows: TGTGCCAGCAGCCAAAATTTGGGGAATGAGCAGTTCTTC.

This clonotype was seen just once. The chain joins TRBV6-5 to TRBJ2-5; TRBD2 matches 13 bases. Germline V gene data show CDR1 as MNHEY and CDR2 as SVGAGI. CDR3 size: 20 residues. Germline trimming cut 0 bases from V and 5 bases from J; bases unmatched to any gene: 15. CDR3 coding DNA: TGTGCCAGCAGTTACTCGATGATAAGGACTAGCGGGGGTGCAGGGGAGACCCAGTACTTC. This codes for CASSYSMIRTSGGAGETQYF.

This clonotype was detected once. At one end the junction does not follow the germline gene, possibly because of a read error. V usage is TRBV13 and J usage is TRBJ2-1; 8 bases fit TRBD1. Looked up from germline, CDR1 is PRHDT and CDR2 is FYEKMQ (reference sequence). The CDR3 loop spans 15 amino acids. The CDR3 spells CVSTLVQGASNEQFF. DNA of the CDR3: TGTGTCAGCACCCTCGTCCAGGGGGCATCGAATGAGCAGTTCTTC. Full variable domain (missing parts from reference TRBV13 and TRBJ2-1): AAGVIQSPRHLIKEKRETATLKCYPIPRHDTVYWYQQGPGQDPQFLISFYEKMQSDKGSIPDRFSAQQFSDYHSELNMSSLELGDSALYFCVSTLVQGASNEQFFGPGTRLTVL.

The chain combines TRBV29-1 with TRBJ2-3, with D uncertain. Germline values: CDR1 SQVTM, CDR2 ANQGSEA. Trimming pared 5 bases from V and 6 bases from J, leaving 6 bases between. The CDR3 spans 10 residues. The DNA of the CDR3 is TGCAGCGTTTTCGGGGATACGCAGTATTTT. Translation gives CSVFGDTQYF.

This chain links TRBV9 with TRBJ2-7; D is possibly TRBD1 (6 bases). Trimming shortened V by 0 bases and J by 2 bases, and 12 bases separated the two germline ends. Germline V gene lookup returns CDR1 SGDLS and CDR2 YYNGEE. This CDR3 region has 15 residues. CDR3: CASSVDVGTTYEQYF. CDR3 sequence (DNA): TGTGCCAGCAGCGTAGATGTCGGGACAACCTACGAGCAGTACTTC.

The chain recombines TRBV2 with TRBJ2-1, with D perhaps given as TRBD1 or TRBD2 (5 bases each). Germline-derived CDR1 and CDR2 are SNHLY and FYNNEI. Trimming stripped 7 bases from V and 7 bases from J, with 17 bases between. The CDR3 contains 14 residues. The chain's CDR3 is CASTVEGTGNEQFF. Written as DNA, the CDR3 is TGTGCCAGCACCGTCGAGGGGACGGGGAATGAGCAGTTCTTC. Full variable domain (outside the CDR3, taken from reference TRBV2 and TRBJ2-1): EPEVTQTPSHQVTQMGQEVILRCVPISNHLYFYWYRQILGQKVEFLVSFYNNEISEKSEIFDDQFSVERPDGSNFTLKIRSTKLEDSAMYFCASTVEGTGNEQFFGPGTRLTVL.

The V call is TRBV28, the J call TRBJ2-7; 10 positions match TRBD1. V shed 5 bases, J shed 3 bases, and the junction held 13 bases outside the gene matches. Germline V gene sequence: CDR1 MDHEN, CDR2 SYDVKM. The CDR3 is made up of 17 amino acids. The CDR3 DNA follows: TGTGCCAGCAGTCCGGGGAGATTGGGACAGGGGTTCTACGAGCAGTACTTC. This codes for CASSPGRLGQGFYEQYF. Full variable domain (rest looked up from reference TRBV28 and TRBJ2-7): DVKVTQSSRYLVKRTGEKVFLECVQDMDHENMFWYRQDPGLGLRLIYFSYDVKMKEKGDIPEGYSVSREKKERFSLILESASTNQTSMYLCASSPGRLGQGFYEQYFGPGTRLTVT.

This sequence joins TRBV4-3 and TRBJ2-3, with TRBD2 matching over 10 bases. Germline loops: CDR1 LGHNA, CDR2 YSLEER. V was pared by 2 bases and J by 10 bases, with 24 bases of the junction left unmatched. CDR3 length: 20 residues. The CDR3 here is CASSQSFPSLAGASKEAQYF. The CDR3 DNA sequence: TGCGCCAGCAGCCAATCTTTCCCTTCTCTAGCGGGGGCCTCTAAAGAGGCGCAGTATTTT.

The V and J genes are TRBV4-1 and TRBJ2-5, with no clear D. V was cut by 0 bases and J by 0 bases, with 14 bases left in between. The length of the CDR3 is 17 residues. Germline CDR1 MGHRA, CDR2 YSYEKL. CDR3 loop: CASSQDQAVPYQETQYF. CDR3 coding DNA: TGCGCCAGCAGCCAAGATCAGGCAGTCCCGTACCAAGAGACCCAGTACTTC.

The rearrangement joins TRBV20-1 to TRBJ2-1; 7 bases are a match to TRBD2. V dropped 0 bases and J dropped 6; count of bases not matched to a gene: 2. This CDR3 is 13 amino acids long. Germline values: CDR1 DFQATT, CDR2 SNEGSKA (reference sequence). The CDR3 is CSARELAFNEQFF. The CDR3 DNA sequence: TGCAGTGCTAGAGAACTAGCGTTCAATGAGCAGTTCTTC.

The chain is built from TRBV7-2 and TRBJ2-7; 8 bases map to TRBD1. The ends lost 5 bases at V and 2 bases at J; junction bases unmatched: 5. In germline, CDR1 is SGHTA, CDR2 FQGNSA. CDR3 size: 14 residues. The CDR3 nucleotides are TGTGCCAGCAGCCCGTCACAGGGGGCCTACGAGCAGTACTTC. Amino acid sequence: CASSPSQGAYEQYF.

The chain joins TRBV2 to TRBJ1-1; D uncertain. V was pared by 7 bases and J by 5 bases, with 23 bases between. The CDR3 is made up of 16 amino acids. The V gene's germline CDR1 is SNHLY and CDR2 FYNNEI. CDR3 sequence reads: CASMVFGSRGGTEAFF. The CDR3 DNA reads as TGTGCCAGCATGGTCTTTGGGTCCCGCGGTGGAACTGAAGCTTTCTTT. Full variable domain (rest looked up from reference TRBV2 and TRBJ1-1): EPEVTQTPSHQVTQMGQEVILRCVPISNHLYFYWYRQILGQKVEFLVSFYNNEISEKSEIFDDQFSVERPDGSNFTLKIRSTKLEDSAMYFCASMVFGSRGGTEAFFGQGTRLTVV.

J is TRBJ2-7 and V is TRBV20-1; D uncertain. CDR1 and CDR2 (germline): DFQATT, SNEGSKA (reference sequence). Trimming cost V 6 bases and J 7 bases, with 13 bases left between them. The CDR3 runs 11 residues. This chain's CDR3 is CSALDPLEQYF. The CDR3 DNA reads as TGCAGTGCCCTTGACCCCCTGGAGCAGTACTTC.

The V gene is TRBV6-5, the J gene TRBJ2-1, with 11 bases identical to TRBD2. Trimming cost V 1 base and J 5 bases; bases outside gene matches: 1. CDR1 is MNHEY and CDR2 is SVGAGI in the germline V gene. The CDR3 has 15 amino acids. As DNA, the CDR3 is TGTGCCAGCAGTTACTGGGGACTAGCGGACAATGAGCAGTTCTTC. Translation: CASSYWGLADNEQFF.

The genes are TRBV7-2 and TRBJ2-1; D may be TRBD1 (5 bases). CDR3 length equals 17 residues. Between the trimmed V and J ends, which lost 3 bases and 7 bases, there was a span of 22 bases. Germline lookup yields CDR1 SGHTA and CDR2 FQGNSA. The CDR3 nucleotides are TGTGCCAGCAGCTTGGTTTCTTTTTGGGCAGGGAATAATGAGCAGTTCTTC. This translates into CASSLVSFWAGNNEQFF.